This TCR beta chain was sequenced during a study of shared clonotypes between healthy human individuals. Turning to the study itself: For every donor, three CD4 naive, three CD4 memory, two CD8 naive and one CD8 memory plates were used.

The CDR3 runs to 14 residues. From germline, CDR1 is MNHGY and CDR2 SVAAGI. The V gene end was trimmed by 2 bases and the J gene end by 5 bases; junction bases not matched to a gene: 4. Libraries were prepared by immunoSEQ multiplex PCR; TCRdb keeps only in-frame clonotypes and omits some of them. The sample contains 950,000 to 1,100,000 clones, around 75% of which appear only once. The origin of this receptor is a man aged 18 to 29 in good health. Sequencing input: memory CD4+ T cells sorted from blood. Subset meaning: CD45RA-negative fraction. The chain carries TRBV6-9 and TRBJ1-1; 8 bases are a match to TRBD1. The CDR3 protein is CASSYEDRVTEAFF. In DNA, the CDR3 is TGTGCCAGCAGTTATGAGGACAGGGTTACTGAAGCTTTCTTT.